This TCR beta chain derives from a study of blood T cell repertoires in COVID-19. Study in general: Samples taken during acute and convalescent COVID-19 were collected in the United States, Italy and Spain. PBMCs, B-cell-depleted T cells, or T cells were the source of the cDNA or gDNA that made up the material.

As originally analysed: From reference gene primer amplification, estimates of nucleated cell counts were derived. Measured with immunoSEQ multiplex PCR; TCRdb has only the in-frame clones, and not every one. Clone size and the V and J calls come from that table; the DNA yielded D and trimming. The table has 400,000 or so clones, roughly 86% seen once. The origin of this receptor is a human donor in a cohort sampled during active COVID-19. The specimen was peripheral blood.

DNA for the CDR3: TGTGCCAGCAAAGGCAGCGGGAGGTTTGGCTACAATGAGCAGTTCTTC. It yields the protein CASKGSGRFGYNEQFF. The chain has TRBV5-6 and TRBJ2-1, with 9 bases matching TRBD2. The germline gives CDR1 SGHDT, CDR2 YYEEEE. The CDR3 consists of 16 residues. V dropped 6 bases and J dropped 3; count of bases not matched to a gene: 10.